The rows below give T cell receptor beta chains drawn from one sample of a study of STAT3 mutations in large granular lymphocyte leukemia. Clones were sequenced by immunoSEQ multiplex PCR, and TCRdb holds only the in-frame ones, with some missing. This sample yields 6,000 to 9,500 clones, of which 91% are seen a single time; about 45% belongs to the top ten. Sample: peripheral blood mononuclear cells. The receptors derive from a man aged 50-59 years with T-cell large granular lymphocyte leukemia. Some clones in this sample may be carry-over from other donors' samples. Both conserved end residues are trimmed from each CDR3. Each record gives: J gene, V gene, clone size, CDR3 protein. For some rows the clone size is stated as once, few or many, or as a class when expanded; others skip it.

j_gene: TRBJ2-3
v_gene: TRBV28
abundance: -
CDR3aa: ASTGGGRTDTQY

j_gene: TRBJ2-3
v_gene: TRBV28
abundance: -
CDR3aa: ASSLDSPTDTQY

j_gene: TRBJ2-7
v_gene: TRBV19
abundance: -
CDR3aa: ASSIDEGTYEQY

j_gene: TRBJ2-2
v_gene: TRBV4-1
abundance: -
CDR3aa: ASSPGTGGTGELF

j_gene: TRBJ1-2
v_gene: TRBV18
abundance: -
CDR3aa: ASTENYGYT

j_gene: TRBJ2-7
v_gene: TRBV18
abundance: -
CDR3aa: ASSRQGYEQY

j_gene: TRBJ2-7
v_gene: TRBV4-2
abundance: few
CDR3aa: ASSQELAAGPSSYEQY

j_gene: TRBJ1-5
v_gene: TRBV4-2
abundance: medium-sized
CDR3aa: ASSQDGSGGLGAQH

j_gene: TRBJ2-1
v_gene: TRBV5-1
abundance: -
CDR3aa: ASSPKGSGSGNEQF

j_gene: TRBJ2-5
v_gene: TRBV5-1
abundance: -
CDR3aa: ASSGTPGQIKETQY

j_gene: TRBJ2-7
v_gene: TRBV5-6
abundance: once
CDR3aa: ASSSDRGYEQY

j_gene: TRBJ2-7
v_gene: TRBV18
abundance: -
CDR3aa: ASSPTGTAYEQY

j_gene: TRBJ1-3
v_gene: TRBV29-1
abundance: once
CDR3aa: SAQDSYSGNTIY

j_gene: TRBJ1-3
v_gene: TRBV5-1
abundance: few
CDR3aa: ASSLEWGSGNTIY

j_gene: TRBJ2-3
v_gene: TRBV6-4
abundance: -
CDR3aa: ASSEAGGGTDTQY

j_gene: TRBJ2-7
v_gene: TRBV6-1
abundance: once
CDR3aa: AIGQGPSSYEQY

j_gene: TRBJ2-5
v_gene: TRBV12-5
abundance: -
CDR3aa: ASTRDEKETQY

j_gene: TRBJ1-5
v_gene: TRBV2
abundance: few
CDR3aa: ASSVDSNSNQPQH

j_gene: TRBJ2-7
v_gene: TRBV23-1
abundance: -
CDR3aa: ASSRGGDSSYEQY

j_gene: TRBJ2-5
v_gene: TRBV20-1
abundance: -
CDR3aa: SVDREETQY

j_gene: TRBJ2-7
v_gene: TRBV11-2
abundance: -
CDR3aa: ASSSGTGSYEQY

j_gene: TRBJ2-3
v_gene: TRBV7-2
abundance: -
CDR3aa: ASTNTDTQY

j_gene: TRBJ2-3
v_gene: TRBV27
abundance: -
CDR3aa: ASSLAGGADTQY

j_gene: TRBJ1-2
v_gene: TRBV5-4
abundance: -
CDR3aa: ASRKQGDYGYT

j_gene: TRBJ2-3
v_gene: TRBV5-4
abundance: once
CDR3aa: ASNRGGEDTQY

j_gene: TRBJ2-7
v_gene: TRBV14
abundance: -
CDR3aa: ASSQVWSNEQY

j_gene: TRBJ2-7
v_gene: TRBV28
abundance: -
CDR3aa: ASRDRWVSYEQY

j_gene: TRBJ1-1
v_gene: TRBV5-6
abundance: -
CDR3aa: ASSHGTGGRSTEAF

j_gene: TRBJ2-3
v_gene: TRBV18
abundance: -
CDR3aa: ASSGLDTDTQY

j_gene: TRBJ1-5
v_gene: TRBV7-9
abundance: once
CDR3aa: ASSLEAFQPQH

j_gene: TRBJ1-6
v_gene: TRBV11-2
abundance: -
CDR3aa: ASSSHRLGGRVHSPLH

j_gene: TRBJ1-6
v_gene: TRBV11-2
abundance: -
CDR3aa: ASSSLRGTSNSPLH

j_gene: TRBJ2-2
v_gene: TRBV29-1
abundance: -
CDR3aa: SATGRITGELF

j_gene: TRBJ1-6
v_gene: TRBV7-8
abundance: -
CDR3aa: ASSSKGGLNSPLH

j_gene: TRBJ1-6
v_gene: TRBV10-3
abundance: -
CDR3aa: AISENGGTYNSPLH

j_gene: TRBJ1-4
v_gene: TRBV5-6
abundance: -
CDR3aa: ASSLDPTNEKLF

j_gene: TRBJ2-2
v_gene: TRBV6-4
abundance: medium-sized
CDR3aa: ASSGDNTGELF

j_gene: TRBJ2-1
v_gene: TRBV28
abundance: -
CDR3aa: ASSGTSGGTYNEQF

j_gene: TRBJ2-3
v_gene: TRBV5-1
abundance: -
CDR3aa: ASSPGLAKDTQY

j_gene: TRBJ2-3
v_gene: TRBV18
abundance: -
CDR3aa: ASSPVPSTQY

j_gene: TRBJ2-7
v_gene: TRBV5-4
abundance: -
CDR3aa: ASSPQGRGSKY

j_gene: TRBJ2-1
v_gene: TRBV30
abundance: -
CDR3aa: AGTSGRDEQF

j_gene: TRBJ2-4
v_gene: TRBV7-2
abundance: -
CDR3aa: ASSPGGAGKNIQY

j_gene: TRBJ2-5
v_gene: TRBV7-2
abundance: -
CDR3aa: ASSLWVGQETQY

j_gene: TRBJ1-6
v_gene: TRBV10-3
abundance: -
CDR3aa: AITPDRSNSPLH

j_gene: TRBJ2-3
v_gene: TRBV5-4
abundance: few
CDR3aa: ASSLHGDTQY

j_gene: TRBJ2-7
v_gene: TRBV18
abundance: -
CDR3aa: ASSPGRQWEQY

j_gene: TRBJ2-7
v_gene: TRBV6-6
abundance: -
CDR3aa: ASSAGTGGTYEQY

j_gene: TRBJ1-1
v_gene: TRBV6-6
abundance: -
CDR3aa: ASSQQGIEAF

j_gene: TRBJ1-2
v_gene: TRBV7-8
abundance: -
CDR3aa: ASSSSAANYGYT

j_gene: TRBJ1-5
v_gene: TRBV30
abundance: -
CDR3aa: AWSVLRGVNQPQH

j_gene: TRBJ1-2
v_gene: TRBV5-4
abundance: -
CDR3aa: ASSFAPGSGYT

j_gene: TRBJ1-5
v_gene: TRBV6-1
abundance: -
CDR3aa: ASSPSGLFNQPQH